A single sample is the source of the 6 T cell receptor beta chains below, sequenced in a study of Ad26.COV2.S vaccination and SARS-CoV-2 variants (dated by TCRdb to the early 2020s). The sample's treatment or condition label is to be understood as: roughly 18 received Ad26.COV2.S at low or high dose, single or two shots; 5 received placebo; per-sample allocation not given. For vaccine and placebo recipients, repertoires were sequenced using samples collected on day 63 after the first injection. The library came from the immunoSEQ multiplex PCR assay. TCRdb stores this immuneACCESS table with in-frame sequences only. Part of the clones is absent; in the studies checked, under half of the shortfall reflects unresolved V genes, and no reason is known for the rest. This sample lists around 300,000 clones; roughly 88% were detected once. Approximately 5.8% of the sample is in the top ten clones. The sequenced sample was peripheral blood, obtained in a trial of Ad26.COV2.S vaccine versus placebo. The receptors come from a person between 18 and 65 years old who received the Ad26.COV2.S COVID-19 vaccine or a placebo.

The J gene is TRBJ1-1, the V gene TRBV6-5, with D perhaps matching TRBD1 (5 bases). Trimming cost V 8 bases and J 1 base, with 11 bases left between them. This CDR3 has 13 residues. Germline V gives CDR1 MNHEY, CDR2 SVGAGI. The CDR3 region has the DNA TGTGCCAGCTGGGGGGGTTGGAACACTGAAGCTTTCTTT. It specifies CASWGGWNTEAFF.

CDR3 residues: CASSNTRGTQYF. The CDR3 nucleotides read TGTGCCAGCAGCAACACTAGGGGTACGCAGTATTTT. V gene TRBV3-1 (or the pseudogene TRBV3-2) combines with J gene TRBJ2-3, with D possibly called TRBD1 or TRBD2 (5 bases each). CDR3 length: 12 residues. V was cut by 5 bases and J by 8 bases, with 11 bases left in between. Germline V gene lookup returns CDR1 LGHDT and CDR2 YNNKEL (reference sequence).

This chain links TRBV3-1 (or the pseudogene TRBV3-2) with TRBJ1-2; the D is unclear. Trimming pared 3 bases from V and 4 bases from J, leaving 9 bases between. The CDR3 is 13 residues long. CDR1 is LGHDT and CDR2 is YNNKEL in the germline V gene (reference sequence). The DNA of the CDR3 is TGTGCCAGCAGCCACCAAAGGAGCTATGGCTACACCTTC. This codes for CASSHQRSYGYTF.

CDR3 sequence: CASSLEPSGGYNEQFF. The CDR3 DNA is TGTGCCAGCAGCTTAGAGCCCAGCGGGGGATACAATGAGCAGTTCTTC. The chain has TRBV11-3 and TRBJ2-1; 8 nucleotides match TRBD2. In germline, CDR1 is SGHNT, CDR2 YENEEA. V trimming: 0 bases; J trimming: 4 bases; junction bases outside the gene matches: 5. The CDR3 loop spans 16 amino acids.

The rearrangement uses TRBV18 and TRBJ2-3; D perhaps matches TRBD1 (6 bases). Looked up from germline, CDR1 is KGHSH and CDR2 is LQKENI. The CDR3 sequence is 18 residues long. Trimming stripped 1 base from V and 2 bases from J, with 19 bases between. The CDR3 sequence: CASSPLYRDILFTDTQYF. CDR3 nucleotide sequence: TGTGCCAGCTCACCACTTTATCGGGACATTCTCTTCACAGATACGCAGTATTTT.

The chain has TRBV10-3 and TRBJ1-2; D uncertain. V was shortened by 2 bases and J by 4 bases, with 5 bases between the two germline ends. CDR1 is ENHRY, CDR2 SYGVKD, per germline. This CDR3 region has 12 residues. The CDR3 region is CAISENGYGYTF. The CDR3 nucleotides are TGTGCCATCAGTGAGAATGGCTATGGCTACACCTTC.